This TCR beta chain emerged from a study of T cells in Graves' hyperthyroidism and ophthalmopathy. Template material for amplifying TCR beta CDR3 regions consisted of RNA transcripts. The study used the HTBI primer set for a first-round RT-PCR of the TCR CDR3. MiXCR, run by TCRdb on the multiplex PCR reads, gives a single entry per CDR3 protein. The sample lists 500,000 to 600,000 distinct CDR3 sequences, about 43% occurring once. This clonotype occurred many times. V gave up 6 bases and J gave up 4 bases, with 18 bases separating them. The germline V gene has CDR1 MNHEY and CDR2 SMNVEV (reference sequence). The CDR3 runs to 15 residues. Across 18 months, stable Graves' hyperthyroidism was marked by no progression to ophthalmopathy. Patients were excluded for uncontrolled infection, other autoimmune disease, pregnancy or lactation.

The gene calls are TRBV27 and TRBJ2-5; TRBD1 or TRBD2 may be the D gene (5 bases each). The TCR sequence derives from a woman aged 18-29 years with Graves' hyperthyroidism. Material: peripheral blood or thyroid tissue (not recorded which). The CDR3 DNA reads TGTGCCAGCAGACCGTCTACAGGTGCGGGAGAGACCCAGTACTTC. It codes for CASRPSTGAGETQYF.